This T cell receptor (beta chain) was captured by sequencing in a study of blood T cell repertoires in COVID-19. Study summary: Whether acute or convalescent, the COVID-19 samples came from the United States, Italy and Spain. Sample material is recorded as cDNA or gDNA derived from T cells, B-cell-depleted T cells, or PBMCs.

CDR1 is GTSNPN, CDR2 SVGIG, per germline (reference sequence). Trimming took 0 bases from V and 8 from J; bases not matched to a gene: 6. The CDR3 totals 14 residues. Original processing notes: Nucleated cell number was recorded as an estimate derived from reference gene primer amplification. TCRdb's copy holds only in-frame clones and misses some; the assay was immunoSEQ multiplex PCR. D and trimming were read from the DNA, whereas the V and J calls and clone size are those reported in that table. The repertoire holds 120,000 or so clones, 83% seen once, with around 5.6% in the top ten. As regards this clone: The identical CDR3 is also encoded by other nucleotide sequences in the sample.

The chain employs TRBV30 and TRBJ1-4; 7 bases are a match to TRBD1. Material for sequencing was peripheral blood. The clonotype comes from a man at least 80 years old with active or convalescent COVID-19. CDR3 in amino acids: CAWSVGGGNEKLFF. In DNA, the CDR3 is TGTGCCTGGAGTGTAGGGGGCGGTAACGAAAAACTGTTTTTT.